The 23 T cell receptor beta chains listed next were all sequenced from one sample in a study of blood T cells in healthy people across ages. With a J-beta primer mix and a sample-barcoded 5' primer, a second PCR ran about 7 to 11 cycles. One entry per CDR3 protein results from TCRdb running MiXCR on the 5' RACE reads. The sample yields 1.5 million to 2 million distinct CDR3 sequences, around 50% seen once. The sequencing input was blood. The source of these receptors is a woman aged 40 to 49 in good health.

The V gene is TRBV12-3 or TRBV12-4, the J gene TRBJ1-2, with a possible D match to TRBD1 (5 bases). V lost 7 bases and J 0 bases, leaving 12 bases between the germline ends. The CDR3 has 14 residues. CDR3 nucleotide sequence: TGTGCCAGCACCCTGACAGTTCCTAACTATGGCTACACCTTC. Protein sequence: CASTLTVPNYGYTF.

As DNA, the CDR3 is TGTGCCAGCAGCCTCGGACAGGTTACTAAGGGGGGCTACACCTTC. Translated, it gives CASSLGQVTKGGYTF. The chain combines TRBV28 with TRBJ1-2; 7 positions agree with TRBD1. CDR1 and CDR2 from the germline V gene are MDHEN and SYDVKM. The CDR3 has 15 residues. V shed 6 bases, J shed 8 bases, and the junction held 15 bases outside the gene matches.

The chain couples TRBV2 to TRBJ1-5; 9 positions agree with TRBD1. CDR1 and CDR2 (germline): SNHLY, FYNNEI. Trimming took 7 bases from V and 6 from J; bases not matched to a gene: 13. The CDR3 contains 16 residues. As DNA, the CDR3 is TGTGCCAGCACGACTTCATGGACAGGGGATCTTCAGCCCCAGCATTTT. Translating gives CASTTSWTGDLQPQHF. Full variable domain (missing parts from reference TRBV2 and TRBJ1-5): EPEVTQTPSHQVTQMGQEVILRCVPISNHLYFYWYRQILGQKVEFLVSFYNNEISEKSEIFDDQFSVERPDGSNFTLKIRSTKLEDSAMYFCASTTSWTGDLQPQHFGDGTRLSIL.

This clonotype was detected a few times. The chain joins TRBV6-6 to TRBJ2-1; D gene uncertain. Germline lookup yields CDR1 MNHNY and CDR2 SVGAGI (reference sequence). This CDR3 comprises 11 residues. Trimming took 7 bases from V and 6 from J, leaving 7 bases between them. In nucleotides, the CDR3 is TGTGCCAGCACCCACCGCAATGAGCAGTTCTTC. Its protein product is CASTHRNEQFF.

The CDR3 here is CASTSPNLGDEQYF. The CDR3, as DNA: TGTGCCAGCACCTCTCCAAACTTAGGGGATGAGCAGTACTTC. This chain connects TRBV7-9 to TRBJ2-5; a weak D match, TRBD1 (5 bases). Germline V CDR1 and CDR2: SEHNR, FQNEAQ (reference sequence). Between the trimmed V and J ends, which lost 7 bases and 11 bases, there was a span of 23 bases. This CDR3 has 14 amino acids.

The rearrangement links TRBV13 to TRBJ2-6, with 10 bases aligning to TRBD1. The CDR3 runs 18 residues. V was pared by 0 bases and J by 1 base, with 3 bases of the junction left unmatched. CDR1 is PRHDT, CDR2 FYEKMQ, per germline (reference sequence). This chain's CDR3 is CASSLGGTGVSGANVLTF. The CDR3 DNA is TGTGCCAGCAGCTTAGGAGGGACAGGGGTGTCTGGGGCCAACGTCCTGACTTTC.

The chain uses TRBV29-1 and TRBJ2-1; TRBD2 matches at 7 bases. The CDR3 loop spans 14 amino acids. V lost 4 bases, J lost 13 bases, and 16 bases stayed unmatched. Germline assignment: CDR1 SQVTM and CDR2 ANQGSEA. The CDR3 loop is CSVGSWGGQETQFF. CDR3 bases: TGCAGCGTTGGAAGTTGGGGAGGGCAAGAGACCCAGTTCTTC.

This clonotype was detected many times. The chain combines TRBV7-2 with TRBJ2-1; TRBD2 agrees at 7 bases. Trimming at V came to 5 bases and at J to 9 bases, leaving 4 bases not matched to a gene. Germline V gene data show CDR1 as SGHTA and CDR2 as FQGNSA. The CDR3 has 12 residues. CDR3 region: CASSRTSAEQFF. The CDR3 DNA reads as TGTGCCAGCAGCCGTACTAGCGCTGAGCAGTTCTTC.

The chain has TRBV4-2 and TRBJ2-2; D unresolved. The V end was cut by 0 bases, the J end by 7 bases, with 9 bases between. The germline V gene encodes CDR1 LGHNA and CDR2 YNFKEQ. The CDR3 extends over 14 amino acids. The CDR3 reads CASSQERMSGELFF. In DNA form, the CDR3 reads TGTGCCAGCAGCCAAGAAAGGATGAGCGGGGAGCTGTTTTTT.

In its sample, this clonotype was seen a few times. The CDR3 loop is CAIHSGYGYTF. Here the CDR3 DNA reads TGTGCCATCCACTCCGGCTATGGCTACACCTTC. The chain is built from TRBV6-2 or TRBV6-3 and TRBJ1-2, with D unclear. This CDR3 is 11 amino acids long. Germline V lookup: CDR1 MNHEY, CDR2 SVGEGT. V gave up 10 bases and J gave up 4 bases, with 10 bases separating them.

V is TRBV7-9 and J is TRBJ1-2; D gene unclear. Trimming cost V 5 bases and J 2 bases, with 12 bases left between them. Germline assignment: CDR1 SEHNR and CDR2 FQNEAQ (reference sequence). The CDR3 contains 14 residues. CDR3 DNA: TGTGCCAGCAGCCCACACAGAACCAACTATGGCTACACCTTC. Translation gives CASSPHRTNYGYTF.

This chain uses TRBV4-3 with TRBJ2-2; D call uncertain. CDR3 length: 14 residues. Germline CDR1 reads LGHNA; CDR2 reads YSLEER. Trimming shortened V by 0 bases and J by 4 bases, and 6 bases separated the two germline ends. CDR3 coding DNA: TGCGCCAGCAGCCAAGATGGTATCACCGGGGAGCTGTTTTTT. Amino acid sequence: CASSQDGITGELFF.

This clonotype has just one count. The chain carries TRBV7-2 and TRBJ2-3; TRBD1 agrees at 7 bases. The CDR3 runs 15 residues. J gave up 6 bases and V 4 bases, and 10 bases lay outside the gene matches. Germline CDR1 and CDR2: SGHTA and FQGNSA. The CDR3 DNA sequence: TGTGCCAGCAGCTATCGAGGGGGCGTAGTCGATACGCAGTATTTT. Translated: CASSYRGGVVDTQYF.

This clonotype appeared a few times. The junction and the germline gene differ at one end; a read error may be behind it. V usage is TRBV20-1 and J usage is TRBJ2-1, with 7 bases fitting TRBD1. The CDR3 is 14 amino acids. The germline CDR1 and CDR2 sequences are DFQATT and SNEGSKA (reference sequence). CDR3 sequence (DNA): TGCAGTGCCAGAGACAGGGAAAAGTACAATGAGCAGTTCTTC. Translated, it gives CSARDREKYNEQFF.

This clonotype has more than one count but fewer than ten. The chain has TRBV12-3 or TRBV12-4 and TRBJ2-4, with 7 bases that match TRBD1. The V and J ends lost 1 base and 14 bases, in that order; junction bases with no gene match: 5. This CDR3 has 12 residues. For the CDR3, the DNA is TGTGCCAGCAGTTTAGTCGGGACAGCGGAGTACTTC. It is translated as CASSLVGTAEYF.

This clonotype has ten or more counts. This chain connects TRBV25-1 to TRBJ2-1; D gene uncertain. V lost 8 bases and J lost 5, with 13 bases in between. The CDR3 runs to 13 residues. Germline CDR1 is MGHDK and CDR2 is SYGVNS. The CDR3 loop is CASGLEANNEQFF. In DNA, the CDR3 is TGTGCCAGCGGGCTCGAGGCCAACAATGAGCAGTTCTTC.

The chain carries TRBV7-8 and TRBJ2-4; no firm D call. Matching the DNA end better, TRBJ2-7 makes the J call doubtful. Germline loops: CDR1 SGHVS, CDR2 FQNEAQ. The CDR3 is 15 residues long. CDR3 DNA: TGTGCCAGCAGCTTAGGGTTGGGCCTTCCGGGCGAGCAGTACTTC. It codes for CASSLGLGLPGEQYF.

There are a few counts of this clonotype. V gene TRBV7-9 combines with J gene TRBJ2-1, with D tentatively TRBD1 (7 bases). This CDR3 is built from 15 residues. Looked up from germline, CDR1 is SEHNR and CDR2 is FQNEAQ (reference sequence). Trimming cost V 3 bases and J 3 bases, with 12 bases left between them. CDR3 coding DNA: TGTGCCAGCAGCTTCGTCAGGGGGGACTACAATGAGCAGTTCTTC. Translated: CASSFVRGDYNEQFF.

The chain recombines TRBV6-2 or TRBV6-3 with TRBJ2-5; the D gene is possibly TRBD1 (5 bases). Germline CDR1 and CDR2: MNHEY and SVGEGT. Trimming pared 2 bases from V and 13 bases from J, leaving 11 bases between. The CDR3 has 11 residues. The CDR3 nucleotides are TGTGCCAGCAGTTACGGACGAAGGGGGTACTTC. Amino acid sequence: CASSYGRRGYF.

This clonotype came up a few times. The CDR3 loop reads CSAHSGGFSYEQYF. Written as DNA, the CDR3 is TGCAGTGCTCATAGCGGGGGGTTCTCCTACGAGCAGTACTTC. V is TRBV20-1 and J is TRBJ2-7; 10 bases line up with TRBD2. The CDR3 has 14 residues. The germline CDR1 and CDR2 sequences are DFQATT and SNEGSKA (reference sequence). Trimming removed 5 bases from V and 0 bases from J; junction bases left unmatched: 4.

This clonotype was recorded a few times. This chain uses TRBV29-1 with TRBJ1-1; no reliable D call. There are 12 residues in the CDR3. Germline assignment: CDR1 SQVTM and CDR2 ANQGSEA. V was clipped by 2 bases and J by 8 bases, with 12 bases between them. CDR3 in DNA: TGCAGCGTTGAACGCGCGACTCTGGAAGCTTTCTTT. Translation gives CSVERATLEAFF. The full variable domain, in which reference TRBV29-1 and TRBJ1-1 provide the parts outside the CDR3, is SAVISQKPSRDICQRGTSLTIQCQVDSQVTMMFWYRQQPGQSLTLIATANQGSEATYESGFVIDKFPISRPNLTFSTLTVSNMSPEDSSIYLCSVERATLEAFFGQGTRLTVV.

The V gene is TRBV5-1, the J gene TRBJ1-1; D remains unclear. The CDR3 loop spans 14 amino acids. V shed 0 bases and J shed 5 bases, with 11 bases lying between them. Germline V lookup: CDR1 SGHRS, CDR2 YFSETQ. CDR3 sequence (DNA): TGCGCCAGCAGCTTGGGCCCGCCGGCGACTGAAGCTTTCTTT. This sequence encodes CASSLGPPATEAFF.

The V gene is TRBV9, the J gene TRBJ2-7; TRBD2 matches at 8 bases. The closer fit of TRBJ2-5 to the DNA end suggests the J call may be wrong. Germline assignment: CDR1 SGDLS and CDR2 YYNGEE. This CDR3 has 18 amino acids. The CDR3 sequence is CASSVATLGRGGQETQYF. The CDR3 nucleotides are TGTGCCAGCAGCGTAGCTACATTGGGACGGGGGGGCCAGGAGACCCAGTACTTC.